The next 7 T cell receptor beta chains were all read from a single sample in a study of blood T cell repertoires in COVID-19. Profiling relied on immunoSEQ multiplex PCR, and the TCRdb table lists in-frame clones only, not all of them. The sample has 250,000 or so clones; over 80% are singletons. Sample: peripheral blood. These TCRs come from a woman aged 40-49 years who had recovered from COVID-19.

The CDR3 loop reads CASSGDWSSYNEQFF. Written as DNA, the CDR3 is TGTGCCAGTAGTGGAGACTGGAGCTCCTACAATGAGCAGTTCTTC. V and J are TRBV19 and TRBJ2-1, with D unresolved. CDR1 and CDR2 (germline): LNHDA, SQIVND (reference sequence). This CDR3 comprises 15 residues. V lost 5 bases, J lost 0 bases, and 11 bases lay in between.

CDR3 DNA sequence: TGTGCCTGGAATGAGGTTGGCAAGACCTACGAGCAGTACTTC. As protein: CAWNEVGKTYEQYF. The genes are TRBV30 and TRBJ2-7; D call uncertain. This CDR3 contains 14 residues. Germline CDR1 reads GTSNPN; CDR2 reads SVGIG (reference sequence). Deletions cut 4 bases from V and 2 bases from J, with 15 bases between.

The chain links TRBV12-3 or TRBV12-4 to TRBJ2-3, with TRBD1 as a possible D gene (6 bases). CDR3 length: 13 residues. Trimming stripped 6 bases from V and 3 bases from J, with 10 bases between. CDR3 amino acids: CASRRTATDTQYF. The CDR3, as DNA: TGTGCCAGCAGAAGGACAGCTACAGATACGCAGTATTTT.

The chain carries TRBV25-1 and TRBJ2-1; no reliable D call. CDR1 is MGHDK and CDR2 is SYGVNS in the germline V gene. The CDR3 contains 11 residues. With 4 bases removed from V and 6 bases from J, the gap between germline ends came to 4 bases. The CDR3, as DNA: TGTGCCAGCAGTGTAGTCAATGAGCAGTTCTTC. Translation: CASSVVNEQFF.

V gene TRBV5-1 combines with J gene TRBJ1-3, with D unclear. The germline V and J ends were trimmed by 0 bases and 0 bases, with 10 bases remaining between them. Germline V gene data show CDR1 as SGHRS and CDR2 as YFSETQ. This CDR3 comprises 16 residues. The DNA of the CDR3 is TGCGCCAGCAGCTTGGTGGGCTCGAGCTCTGGAAACACCATATATTTT. It is translated as CASSLVGSSSGNTIYF.

The chain recombines TRBV6-6 with TRBJ1-1, with 9 bases matching TRBD1. From germline, CDR1 is MNHNY and CDR2 SVGAGI (reference sequence). The CDR3 is 15 amino acids. Germline trimming cut 0 bases from V and 5 bases from J; bases unmatched to any gene: 4. The CDR3 DNA is TGTGCCAGCAGTTACTCGGGGACAGGGAATACTGAAGCTTTCTTT. It codes for CASSYSGTGNTEAFF.

The J gene is TRBJ1-1, the V gene TRBV3-1 (or the pseudogene TRBV3-2); D unresolved. This CDR3 has 13 amino acids. Germline V gene lookup returns CDR1 LGHDT and CDR2 YNNKEL (reference sequence). V lost 4 bases and J lost 1, with 7 bases in between. CDR3 in amino acids: CASSLRENTEAFF. DNA for the CDR3: TGTGCCAGCAGCCTCCGGGAGAACACTGAAGCTTTCTTT.